Each of the 21 T cell receptor beta chains below was sequenced from the same sample in a study of T cell repertoires in cytomegalovirus infection. TCRdb re-called the reads through MiXCR, storing one row per CDR3 protein. The sample records about 310,000 distinct CDR3 sequences, approximately 25% being singletons. For these receptors, no antigen is known. The sequences come from cultured PBMCs, collected from culture after CMV antigen stimulation. The receptors originated from a human donor in good health (CMV status not recorded). Some clones in this sample may be carry-over from other donors' samples.

The chain couples TRBV10-3 to TRBJ1-1, with D hard to call. This CDR3 is 16 amino acids long. Trimming took 3 bases from V and 0 from J, leaving 14 bases between them. CDR1 and CDR2 from the germline V gene are ENHRY and SYGVKD. DNA for the CDR3: TGTGCCATCAGTGAATTTACGGGGAGTCTGAACACTGAAGCTTTCTTT. Residues: CAISEFTGSLNTEAFF.

This clonotype occurred a few times. The chain combines TRBV7-9 with TRBJ1-4, with D possibly matching TRBD1 (6 bases). This CDR3 is 15 amino acids long. V was pared by 0 bases and J by 4 bases, with 9 bases between. The germline gives CDR1 SEHNR, CDR2 FQNEAQ (reference sequence). The CDR3 coding sequence is TGTGCCAGCAGCTTAGCCGGACAGAGTAATGAAAAACTGTTTTTT. Its protein is CASSLAGQSNEKLFF. The entire variable domain, with the rest obtained from reference TRBV7-9 and TRBJ1-4, is as follows: DTGVSQNPRHKITKRGQNVTFRCDPISEHNRLYWYRQTLGQGPEFLTYFQNEAQLEKSRLLSDRFSAERPKGSFSTLEIQRTEQGDSAMYLCASSLAGQSNEKLFFGSGTQLSVL.

This clonotype was seen more than once but under ten times. V gene TRBV7-9 combines with J gene TRBJ2-3; the match to TRBD1 covers 9 bases. Losses at the gene ends were 3 bases for V and 4 bases for J; bases not matched to a gene: 11. Germline CDR1 is SEHNR and CDR2 is FQNEAQ (reference sequence). This CDR3 contains 17 residues. CDR3 coding DNA: TGTGCCAGCAGCTTGACCGCCGGGACAGGGAGGGCAGATACGCAGTATTTT. It specifies CASSLTAGTGRADTQYF. Variable domain in full (rest from reference TRBV7-9 and TRBJ2-3): DTGVSQNPRHKITKRGQNVTFRCDPISEHNRLYWYRQTLGQGPEFLTYFQNEAQLEKSRLLSDRFSAERPKGSFSTLEIQRTEQGDSAMYLCASSLTAGTGRADTQYFGPGTRLTVL.

This clonotype was seen a few times. The CDR3 reads CASSLALRGYEQYF. CDR3 nucleotide sequence: TGTGCCAGCAGCTTAGCGCTCAGGGGGTACGAGCAGTACTTC. V and J are TRBV7-2 and TRBJ2-7; 7 bases line up with TRBD1. Germline V gene sequence: CDR1 SGHTA, CDR2 FQGNSA. The CDR3 loop spans 14 amino acids. V shed 0 bases, J shed 4 bases, and the junction held 3 bases outside the gene matches.

V gene TRBV6-1 combines with J gene TRBJ1-5; 8 bases match TRBD1. The V segment lost 4 bases and the J segment 7 bases; nucleotides outside the gene matches: 6. The CDR3 is 14 amino acids. CDR1 MNHNS and CDR2 SASEGT come from the germline V gene. The CDR3, as DNA: TGTGCCAGCAGTGCAGGGGGCGCGGGCCAGCCCCAGCATTTT. It is translated as CASSAGGAGQPQHF.

This clonotype was found many times. The genes are TRBV11-2 and TRBJ2-2; a possible D gene is TRBD2 (6 bases). From germline, CDR1 is SGHAT and CDR2 FQNNGV. The CDR3 contains 15 residues. V was pared by 1 base and J by 4 bases, with 10 bases between. The CDR3 sequence: CASSLAGRGTGELFF. The DNA for the CDR3 is TGTGCCAGCAGCTTAGCAGGGCGGGGCACCGGGGAGCTGTTTTTT.

The chain has TRBV7-2 and TRBJ1-3, with D perhaps TRBD1 (5 bases). Germline assignment: CDR1 SGHTA and CDR2 FQGNSA. The CDR3 is 15 residues long. V was pared by 1 base and J by 2 bases, with 9 bases between. The CDR3 bases are TGTGCCAGCAGCTTAGGGGACTTGACTGGAAACACCATATATTTT. It is translated as CASSLGDLTGNTIYF.

This clonotype has only a few counts. V usage is TRBV6-9 and J usage is TRBJ2-1; a possible D gene is TRBD2 (5 bases). CDR1 MNHGY and CDR2 SVAAGI come from the germline V gene. The CDR3 runs to 11 residues. Trimming removed 11 bases from V and 6 bases from J, with 11 bases in between. In DNA form, the CDR3 reads TGTGCCGGGTGGAGGATCAATGAGCAGTTCTTC. The encoded protein is CAGWRINEQFF.

The genes are TRBV7-2 and TRBJ1-2; no clear D. Germline loops: CDR1 SGHTA, CDR2 FQGNSA. V was clipped by 0 bases and J by 8 bases, with 10 bases between them. This CDR3 spans 13 amino acids. CDR3 bases: TGTGCCAGCAGCTTAGCAGGGCTCCCCGGCTACACCTTC. Protein sequence: CASSLAGLPGYTF.

This clonotype occurred many times. This chain uses TRBV7-8 with TRBJ2-7, with a weak D call TRBD1 (6 bases). With 3 bases removed from V and 6 bases from J, the gap between germline ends came to 12 bases. The CDR3 totals 13 residues. Germline CDR1 and CDR2: SGHVS and FQNEAQ. The CDR3 region is CASSFTGSSEQYV. CDR3 nucleotides: TGTGCCAGCAGCTTCACAGGGAGTAGCGAGCAGTACGTC.

V and J are TRBV7-3 and TRBJ2-1; perhaps TRBD2 as D (6 bases). Germline V lookup: CDR1 SGHTA, CDR2 FQGTGA. The CDR3 has 16 residues. Trimming took 3 bases from V and 2 from J, leaving 14 bases between them. CDR3 amino acids: CASSLEGRGPYNEQFF. In DNA, the CDR3 is TGTGCCAGCAGCTTGGAGGGGCGGGGCCCCTACAATGAGCAGTTCTTC.

V gene TRBV6-2 or TRBV6-3 combines with J gene TRBJ2-2; 14 bases are shared with TRBD2. The V segment lost 4 bases and the J segment 0 bases; nucleotides outside the gene matches: 7. CDR3 length: 19 amino acids. CDR1 and CDR2 from the germline V gene are MNHEY and SVGEGT. In nucleotides, the CDR3 is TGTGCCAGCAGTTTCTACCTGACTAGCGGGAGGGCGAACACCGGGGAGCTGTTTTTT. Protein sequence: CASSFYLTSGRANTGELFF.

This clonotype was picked up many times. The V and J genes are TRBV7-2 and TRBJ2-1; 10 bases match TRBD2. With V trimmed by 1 base and J by 7 bases, 4 bases remained unmatched. CDR3 length: 15 residues. Germline lookup yields CDR1 SGHTA and CDR2 FQGNSA. The CDR3 loop reads CASSLDGLAENEQFF. Written as DNA, the CDR3 is TGTGCCAGCAGCTTAGATGGACTAGCGGAGAATGAGCAGTTCTTC.

This chain connects TRBV5-1 to TRBJ2-7; 9 positions match TRBD2. The V segment lost 3 bases and the J segment 0 bases; nucleotides outside the gene matches: 10. Germline values: CDR1 SGHRS, CDR2 YFSETQ. The CDR3 runs 17 residues. CDR3 bases: TGCGCCAGCAGCTCGGCCCGGGTTAGCGGGAGCTCCTACGAGCAGTACTTC. It is translated as CASSSARVSGSSYEQYF.

The sample holds a few counts of this clonotype. At one of its ends the junction is not consistent with the germline gene, which may arise from a read error. This chain joins TRBV7-2 and TRBJ2-5; the D gene is possibly TRBD2 (6 bases). The CDR3 spans 13 residues. Germline-derived CDR1 and CDR2 are SGHTA and FQGNSA. The CDR3: CASSLVTQRAFSF. CDR3 coding DNA: TGTGCCAGCAGCTTAGTTACGCAGCGGGCGTTTTCCTTC.

The chain uses TRBV6-5 and TRBJ1-3, with 9 bases aligning to TRBD1. V dropped 6 bases and J dropped 0; count of bases not matched to a gene: 6. The CDR3 consists of 16 residues. Germline V gene sequence: CDR1 MNHEY, CDR2 SVGAGI. The CDR3 DNA is TGTGCCAGCAGAGGACAGGGGAGGGGCTCTGGAAACACCATATATTTT. Translation: CASRGQGRGSGNTIYF.

This clonotype was counted only a few times. V and J are TRBV20-1 and TRBJ2-3; 10 bases line up with TRBD1. CDR1 is DFQATT and CDR2 is SNEGSKA in the germline V gene (reference sequence). Losses at the gene ends were 3 bases for V and 3 bases for J; bases not matched to a gene: 3. This CDR3 spans 14 amino acids. The CDR3 DNA follows: TGCAGTGCTAGGAGGGGACAGGGGACAGATACGCAGTATTTT. Residues: CSARRGQGTDTQYF.

This chain links TRBV6-4 with TRBJ2-2; D is unresolved. The V gene lost 0 bases and the J gene lost 5 bases, with 4 bases spanning the gap. This CDR3 has 13 residues. Germline V CDR1 and CDR2: MRHNA, SNTAGT. The CDR3 protein is CASSDSQTGELFF. The CDR3 DNA follows: TGTGCCAGCAGTGACTCGCAAACCGGGGAGCTGTTTTTT.

The chain employs TRBV19 and TRBJ1-5; D remains unclear. The CDR3 contains 12 residues. The germline V and J ends were trimmed by 10 bases and 4 bases, with 11 bases remaining between them. Germline V gives CDR1 LNHDA, CDR2 SQIVND (reference sequence). The CDR3 sequence is CATRDGNQPQHF. CDR3 DNA: TGTGCCACACGAGACGGTAATCAGCCCCAGCATTTT.

This clonotype was detected only a few times. The rearrangement uses TRBV5-6 and TRBJ1-5; D gene uncertain. Trimming cost V 2 bases and J 0 bases, with 9 bases left between them. Germline V lookup: CDR1 SGHDT, CDR2 YYEEEE. This CDR3 has 15 amino acids. The CDR3 spells CASSFTGNSNQPQHF. In DNA form, the CDR3 reads TGTGCCAGCAGCTTTACGGGGAATAGCAATCAGCCCCAGCATTTT.

This clonotype was picked up a small number of times. The rearrangement uses TRBV28 and TRBJ2-3, with TRBD2 as a possible D gene (5 bases). Germline V gives CDR1 MDHEN, CDR2 SYDVKM. The V and J ends lost 6 bases and 0 bases respectively, with 16 bases between them. The CDR3 has 16 residues. The CDR3 loop reads CASSPRGRGSTDTQYF. CDR3 nucleotide sequence: TGTGCCAGCAGCCCGCGAGGCCGAGGGAGCACAGATACGCAGTATTTT. Supplemented by reference TRBV28 and TRBJ2-3, the full variable domain reads DVKVTQSSRYLVKRTGEKVFLECVQDMDHENMFWYRQDPGLGLRLIYFSYDVKMKEKGDIPEGYSVSREKKERFSLILESASTNQTSMYLCASSPRGRGSTDTQYFGPGTRLTVL.